Listed here are 22 T cell receptor beta chains from one sample, sequenced in a study of T cells in Graves' hyperthyroidism and ophthalmopathy. RNA transcripts were the template for amplifying TCR beta CDR3 regions. Primed by the HTBI set, a first-round RT-PCR was run on the TCR CDR3. TCRdb itself ran the multiplex PCR reads through MiXCR, one entry per CDR3 protein. The sample yields hundreds of thousands of distinct CDR3 sequences, approximately 15% seen once. Sequencing was done on a sample of blood. The receptors shown here come from a woman aged 18 to 35 with Graves' hyperthyroidism.

Ten or more counts support this clonotype. The rearrangement joins TRBV6-2 or TRBV6-3 to TRBJ1-5; TRBD1 matches at 9 bases. The V segment lost 6 bases and the J segment 1 base; nucleotides outside the gene matches: 13. Germline CDR1 MNHEY, CDR2 SVGEGT. The CDR3 totals 18 residues. The CDR3 DNA is TGTGCCAGCAGATTCCGGGACAGGGTTCTATACAGCAATCAGCCCCAGCATTTT. Protein sequence: CASRFRDRVLYSNQPQHF.

This clonotype was observed a few times. CDR3 nucleotides: TGTGCCAGCAGCTTGGGTGACAGGGCGAGGGCGCAGTATTTT. Protein product: CASSLGDRARAQYF. The V gene is TRBV5-8, the J gene TRBJ2-3, with 7 bases matching TRBD1. The CDR3 is 14 amino acids. Germline V lookup: CDR1 SGHTS, CDR2 YDEGEE. J lost 10 bases, V lost 0 bases, and 8 bases had no gene match.

This clonotype was seen ten or more times. The chain uses TRBV6-5 and TRBJ2-7; D is possibly TRBD2 (5 bases). The ends were cut back, 0 bases at V and 4 bases at J, with 13 bases in the middle. The CDR3 spans 15 residues. Per germline, CDR1 MNHEY and CDR2 SVGAGI. In DNA, the CDR3 is TGTGCCAGCAGTTACTCGAGCGGCCCGAAGTACGAGCAGTACTTC. Translating gives CASSYSSGPKYEQYF.

The count of this clonotype is one. The chain uses TRBV2 and TRBJ1-2, with TRBD1 matching over 8 bases. The CDR3 consists of 14 residues. Germline V lookup: CDR1 SNHLY, CDR2 FYNNEI. The J segment lost 12 bases and the V segment lost 4 bases, leaving 13 bases of the junction unmatched. The CDR3 loop is CASSGWAGGGTHTF. CDR3 DNA sequence: TGTGCCAGCAGTGGATGGGCAGGGGGCGGTACTCACACCTTC.

This clonotype has ten or more counts. The chain uses TRBV3-1 and TRBJ1-1, with 12 bases identical to TRBD1. CDR3 length equals 16 residues. Looked up from germline, CDR1 is LGHDT and CDR2 is YNNKEL (reference sequence). The V gene end was trimmed by 0 bases and the J gene end by 6 bases; junction bases not matched to a gene: 5. The DNA of the CDR3 is TGTGCCAGCAGCCAAGATGGGACAGGGGGCTTCCCTGAAGCTTTCTTT. This translates into CASSQDGTGGFPEAFF.

This clonotype was seen once. V and J are TRBV10-3 and TRBJ2-3, with TRBD2 as a possible D gene (5 bases). The V gene's germline CDR1 is ENHRY and CDR2 SYGVKD. This CDR3 has 16 residues. The V end was cut by 8 bases, the J end by 2 bases, with 20 bases between. The CDR3 spells CAIAAGRERHTDTQYF. The CDR3 DNA is TGTGCCATCGCGGCAGGAAGGGAGCGGCACACAGATACGCAGTATTTT.

The sample holds a few counts of this clonotype. The chain uses TRBV10-3 and TRBJ1-1, with 7 bases aligning to TRBD1. CDR1 is ENHRY and CDR2 is SYGVKD in the germline V gene. The V segment lost 6 bases and the J segment 7 bases; nucleotides outside the gene matches: 2. The CDR3 spans 11 residues. The DNA of the CDR3 is TGTGCCATCAGACAGGGGATTGAAGCTTTCTTT. This codes for CAIRQGIEAFF.

V and J are TRBV27 and TRBJ2-5; 12 positions agree with TRBD1. Germline assignment: CDR1 MNHEY and CDR2 SMNVEV (reference sequence). With 10 bases clipped from V and 12 bases from J, the junction kept 12 bases outside the gene matches. The CDR3 has 13 residues. In nucleotides, the CDR3 is TGTGCCACCGCTCGGGACAGGGGGCGCGATGAGTACTTC. Its translation is CATARDRGRDEYF.

This clonotype was counted ten times or more. The rearrangement links TRBV20-1 to TRBJ2-5; 10 bases align to TRBD2. This CDR3 has 15 amino acids. CDR1 DFQATT and CDR2 SNEGSKA come from the germline V gene (reference sequence). Trimming took 6 bases from V and 9 from J; bases not matched to a gene: 16. CDR3 region: CSALVLAGAKGAQYF. The CDR3 DNA follows: TGCAGTGCCCTAGTGCTAGCGGGGGCGAAGGGGGCCCAGTACTTC.

This clonotype was detected only a few times. A much larger clonotype is one base distant, so this may be a read error. This rearrangement joins TRBV2 to TRBJ1-5; D may be TRBD1 (5 bases). V shed 6 bases and J shed 5 bases, with 17 bases lying between them. The germline CDR1 and CDR2 sequences are SNHLY and FYNNEI. CDR3 length equals 15 residues. CDR3 coding DNA: TGTGCCAGCAGGGCGGGACCTGTGAGGGATCAGCCCCAGCATTTT. Translating it yields CASRAGPVRDQPQHF.

For this clonotype: A junction boundary mismatches the germline segment, possibly from a read error. The chain joins TRBV13 to TRBJ1-4, with TRBD1 identical over 8 bases. This CDR3 is built from 16 residues. Germline V gene data show CDR1 as PRHDT and CDR2 as FYEKMQ (reference sequence). CDR3 sequence reads: CASSERTGTNEEKLFF. Here the CDR3 DNA reads TGCGCCAGCAGCGAACGGACAGGGACTAATGAGGAAAAACTGTTTTTT.

This clonotype was picked up many times. The chain couples TRBV7-9 to TRBJ1-2; 9 nucleotides line up with TRBD1. Losses at the gene ends were 3 bases for V and 4 bases for J; bases not matched to a gene: 3. The CDR3 totals 14 residues. Per the germline V gene, CDR1 is SEHNR and CDR2 is FQNEAQ (reference sequence). The CDR3: CASSFPGQGYGYTF. The CDR3 DNA sequence: TGTGCCAGCAGCTTCCCGGGACAGGGCTATGGCTACACCTTC.

In the case of this clonotype: One base away lies a much larger clone, so this may be a sequencing read error. The V call is TRBV11-3, the J call TRBJ2-4; D may match TRBD1 or TRBD2 (7 bases each). Per the germline V gene, CDR1 is SGHNT and CDR2 is YENEEA. Trimming removed 7 bases from V and 6 bases from J, with 19 bases in between. The CDR3 covers 15 residues. The CDR3 loop reads CASIQGEGAGNIQYF. DNA for the CDR3: TGTGCCAGCATCCAAGGGGAGGGGGCAGGAAACATTCAGTACTTC. Variable domain in full (rest from reference TRBV11-3 and TRBJ2-4): EAGVVQSPRYKIIEKKQPVAFWCNPISGHNTLYWYLQNLGQGPELLIRYENEEAVDDSQLPKDRFSAERLKGVDSTLKIQPAELGDSAVYLCASIQGEGAGNIQYFGAGTRLSVL.

The chain has TRBV7-9 and TRBJ2-3; 8 positions agree with TRBD1. Trimming removed 1 base from V and 6 bases from J; junction bases left unmatched: 9. CDR1 and CDR2 (germline): SEHNR, FQNEAQ (reference sequence). This CDR3 is built from 16 residues. CDR3 in DNA: TGTGCCAGCAGCTTAGTTGGGTCAGGGGGCCAGGATACGCAGTATTTT. Translating it yields CASSLVGSGGQDTQYF. Filled out from reference TRBV7-9 and TRBJ2-3, the complete variable domain reads DTGVSQNPRHKITKRGQNVTFRCDPISEHNRLYWYRQTLGQGPEFLTYFQNEAQLEKSRLLSDRFSAERPKGSFSTLEIQRTEQGDSAMYLCASSLVGSGGQDTQYFGPGTRLTVL.

This clonotype came up many times. The V gene is TRBV11-2, the J gene TRBJ2-2; maybe TRBD1 (6 bases). Per germline, CDR1 SGHAT and CDR2 FQNNGV. V lost 2 bases and J lost 0, with 7 bases in between. This CDR3 comprises 15 residues. DNA of the CDR3: TGTGCCAGCAGCTTATGGACAGCGAACACCGGGGAGCTGTTTTTT. Translated, it gives CASSLWTANTGELFF.

The chain recombines TRBV28 with TRBJ1-5; D may be TRBD1 (5 bases). The V end was cut by 3 bases, the J end by 5 bases, with 14 bases between. Looked up from germline, CDR1 is MDHEN and CDR2 is SYDVKM. The CDR3 loop spans 15 amino acids. CDR3 nucleotides: TGTGCCAGCAGTTTTCAGGGCAGGGATGATCAGCCCCAGCATTTT. Translating gives CASSFQGRDDQPQHF.

This clonotype was observed many times. V and J are TRBV20-1 and TRBJ2-7; TRBD1 agrees at 7 bases. J gave up 0 bases and V 2 bases, and 7 bases lay outside the gene matches. Germline CDR1 and CDR2: DFQATT and SNEGSKA (reference sequence). CDR3 size: 15 residues. The CDR3 loop is CSARSSDRSSYEQYF. In DNA, the CDR3 is TGCAGTGCTAGATCTTCGGACAGGTCCTCCTACGAGCAGTACTTC.

The chain uses TRBV4-2 and TRBJ2-7; 9 bases are a match to TRBD1. The CDR3 length is 17 residues. Germline CDR1 is LGHNA and CDR2 is YNFKEQ. The V segment lost 1 base and the J segment 6 bases; nucleotides outside the gene matches: 13. The CDR3 spells CASSQVASGTGFSEQYF. CDR3 nucleotides: TGTGCCAGCAGCCAAGTAGCGAGCGGGACAGGGTTTTCCGAGCAGTACTTC.

This clonotype was recorded at least ten times. The genes are TRBV6-1 and TRBJ1-1, with 7 bases matching TRBD1. CDR1 is MNHNS, CDR2 SASEGT, per germline. Trimming at V came to 6 bases and at J to 0 bases, leaving 7 bases not matched to a gene. The CDR3 length is 15 residues. The CDR3 region is CASRPPTGMNTEAFF. In nucleotides, the CDR3 is TGTGCCAGCAGACCCCCGACAGGGATGAACACTGAAGCTTTCTTT.

This clonotype was observed at least ten times. The chain is built from TRBV9 and TRBJ2-7; D unclear. Germline CDR1 and CDR2: SGDLS and YYNGEE. This CDR3 is built from 13 residues. V was pared by 0 bases and J by 4 bases, with 8 bases between. The CDR3 sequence is CASSVGGPYEQYF. In nucleotides, the CDR3 is TGTGCCAGCAGCGTAGGGGGTCCGTACGAGCAGTACTTC.

This clonotype was recorded many times. V is TRBV12-3 or TRBV12-4 and J is TRBJ2-2; maybe TRBD1 (6 bases). With 5 bases removed from V and 8 bases from J, the gap between germline ends came to 12 bases. CDR3 length equals 13 residues. The DNA for the CDR3 is TGTGCCAGCAGTCCACAGGGTTGGGGGGAGCTGTTTTTT. Protein product: CASSPQGWGELFF.

This clonotype showed up many times. This chain uses TRBV3-1 with TRBJ2-1, with 14 bases aligning to TRBD2. V lost 4 bases and J lost 10; bases outside the gene matches: 6. In germline, CDR1 is LGHDT, CDR2 YNNKEL (reference sequence). This CDR3 has 15 amino acids. CDR3: CASSPTGLAGVEQFF. The CDR3 nucleotides read TGTGCCAGCAGCCCCACGGGACTAGCGGGAGTCGAGCAGTTCTTC.